This TCR beta chain was identified during a study of T cells after yellow fever vaccination. TCRdb itself ran the 5' RACE reads through MiXCR, one entry per CDR3 protein. The table lists a few hundred thousand distinct CDR3 sequences, around 17% of them singletons. Trimming removed 0 bases from V and 1 base from J, with 10 bases in between. The CDR3 runs to 15 residues. Germline CDR1 reads SGHRS; CDR2 reads YFSETQ. The J gene is TRBJ1-1, the V gene TRBV5-1, with D unresolved. This specimen consisted of PBMCs, obtained less than 6 days after the first yellow fever vaccination. The receptor comes from a man between 18 and 35 years old who received the YFV17D yellow fever vaccine. The CDR3 loop reads CASSLVTAENTEAFF. DNA of the CDR3: TGCGCCAGCAGCTTGGTAACGGCCGAGAACACTGAAGCTTTCTTT.